The 14 T cell receptor beta chains below all came from one sample that was sequenced in a study of CD8+CD57+ T cells in acquired aplastic anemia. Using genomic DNA as the template, TCR beta VDJ and CDR3 profiling was carried out. TCRdb re-called the reads with MiXCR, one entry per CDR3 protein. The table includes some 130,000 distinct CDR3 sequences, around 48% detected once. The sequencing sample was made of sorted CD4+, CD8+, or CD8+CD57+ T cells (not recorded which) from PBMCs. Receptors originate from a human donor in good health, serving as a control.

J is TRBJ1-1 and V is TRBV15; D is unclear. The germline V and J ends were trimmed by 1 base and 1 base, with 10 bases remaining between them. The CDR3 spans 15 residues. Per the germline V gene, CDR1 is LNHNV and CDR2 is YYDKDF (reference sequence). CDR3 DNA sequence: TGTGCCACCAGCAGAGCGGGAAACCCGAACACTGAAGCTTTCTTT. Translating gives CATSRAGNPNTEAFF.

This clonotype was recorded at least ten times. This sequence joins TRBV5-1 and TRBJ1-4; a weak D match, TRBD1 (6 bases). The V gene lost 3 bases and the J gene lost 7 bases, with 13 bases spanning the gap. The CDR3 covers 14 residues. Germline CDR1 is SGHRS and CDR2 is YFSETQ. CDR3 bases: TGCGCCAGCAGCTCCGGGGGCTCGGGTGAAAAACTGTTTTTT. It codes for CASSSGGSGEKLFF.

Note on this clonotype: Without the conserved terminal phenylalanine or tryptophan, this CDR3 likely stems from a read error. The chain is built from TRBV20-1 and TRBJ2-7, with 11 bases identical to TRBD2. The CDR3 sequence is 15 residues long. The germline V gene has CDR1 DFQATT and CDR2 SNEGSKA (reference sequence). CDR3 DNA sequence: TGCAGTGCCAGAGAGGGGACTAGCGGACCCTACGAGCAGTACTCC. Translating gives CSAREGTSGPYEQYS.

Ten or more counts support this clonotype. V gene TRBV11-3 combines with J gene TRBJ2-5; 8 bases are shared with TRBD2. Germline CDR1 and CDR2: SGHNT and YENEEA. CDR3 length equals 15 residues. V was pared by 4 bases and J by 4 bases, with 8 bases of the junction left unmatched. DNA for the CDR3: TGTGCCAGCAGCTACGGGGGGGGGGCCCCAGAGACCCAGTACTTC. This encodes CASSYGGGAPETQYF.

In the case of this clonotype: One end of the junction does not line up with germline, which may come from a read error. The V call is TRBV19, the J call TRBJ1-2; tentatively, D is TRBD1 (5 bases). The CDR3 loop spans 16 amino acids. Germline values: CDR1 LNHDA, CDR2 SQIVND (reference sequence). The CDR3 DNA is TGTGCCAGCAGTATGGAAGCACGGGGAAGGGGCTATGGCTACACCTTC. Translated: CASSMEARGRGYGYTF.

V is TRBV20-1 and J is TRBJ1-2, with TRBD1 as a possible D gene (5 bases). The germline V and J ends were trimmed by 4 bases and 7 bases, with 19 bases remaining between them. The germline V gene has CDR1 DFQATT and CDR2 SNEGSKA (reference sequence). The CDR3 extends over 14 amino acids. As DNA, the CDR3 is TGCAGTGCTACTTCCCTCGGGCAGGGTCGTGGCTACACCTTC. It is translated as CSATSLGQGRGYTF.

This chain connects TRBV24-1 to TRBJ1-1; D remains unclear. The CDR3 is made up of 13 amino acids. Germline CDR1 reads KGHDR; CDR2 reads SFDVKD. The V end was cut by 5 bases, the J end by 4 bases, with 10 bases between. The CDR3 reads CATSGQLGTEAFF. CDR3 nucleotides: TGTGCCACCAGTGGGCAGCTGGGCACTGAAGCTTTCTTT.

The chain joins TRBV10-2 to TRBJ2-7; 9 nucleotides line up with TRBD1. J lost 7 bases, V lost 5 bases, and 9 bases had no gene match. The CDR3 covers 14 residues. Germline V CDR1 and CDR2: WSHSY, SAAADI. The CDR3 DNA is TGCGCCAGCAGTTCCGGGACAGGGCGGTCGGAGCAGTACTTC. Its protein product is CASSSGTGRSEQYF.

V gene TRBV20-1 combines with J gene TRBJ2-7, with TRBD1 matching 12 bases. V was pared by 0 bases and J by 5 bases, with 5 bases of the junction left unmatched. CDR1 and CDR2 from the germline V gene are DFQATT and SNEGSKA (reference sequence). The length of the CDR3 is 15 residues. The CDR3 DNA reads as TGCAGTGCTAGAGAACCCGGGACAGGGGGCGACGAGCAGTACTTC. This sequence encodes CSAREPGTGGDEQYF.

This clonotype came up a few times. This chain links TRBV20-1 with TRBJ2-7, with no clear D. Germline CDR1 DFQATT, CDR2 SNEGSKA (reference sequence). Deletions cut 6 bases from V and 9 bases from J, with 24 bases between. The CDR3 is 14 residues long. CDR3 region: CSASPVETICGQYF. The CDR3 DNA reads as TGCAGTGCCAGCCCGGTGGAAACAATCTGCGGGCAGTACTTC.

The table lists this clonotype with many counts. The V gene is TRBV3-1, the J gene TRBJ2-7; D may be TRBD1 or TRBD2 (6 bases each). Looked up from germline, CDR1 is LGHDT and CDR2 is YNNKEL (reference sequence). This CDR3 contains 15 residues. V lost 5 bases and J lost 3, with 17 bases in between. The CDR3 is CASSSPRGAVYEQYF. For the CDR3, the DNA is TGTGCCAGCAGCTCACCAAGGGGGGCCGTCTACGAGCAGTACTTC.

The chain uses TRBV12-3 or TRBV12-4 and TRBJ2-3; 7 nucleotides align to TRBD2. The CDR3 covers 16 residues. V shed 7 bases and J 2 bases; nucleotides not matched to a gene: 12. CDR3 nucleotides: TGTGCCAGCACTTCGAGGGCTAGCGGACACACAGATACGCAGTATTTT. Translation gives CASTSRASGHTDTQYF.

There are many counts of this clonotype. This rearrangement joins TRBV7-2 to TRBJ2-7, with 12 bases identical to TRBD2. This CDR3 spans 17 amino acids. Germline V gene sequence: CDR1 SGHTA, CDR2 FQGNSA. V shed 6 bases and J 1 base; nucleotides not matched to a gene: 10. The CDR3 nucleotides are TGTGCCAGCAGACCTAGCGGGGGGGCCTCTTCTTCCTACGAGCAGTACTTC. Protein sequence: CASRPSGGASSSYEQYF.

The chain uses TRBV12-3 or TRBV12-4 and TRBJ1-2; D is unclear. Trimming left V 6 bases short and J 5 bases short, with 13 bases between. The CDR3 has 13 amino acids. The CDR3 sequence: CASSRGPRYGYTF. As DNA, the CDR3 is TGTGCCAGCAGCCGAGGTCCCAGGTATGGCTACACCTTC.